These T cell receptor beta chains were read from a single sample in a study of regulatory T cells in long-lasting Graves disease. TCRdb used MiXCR to reprocess the multiplex PCR reads, holding one entry per CDR3 protein. The sample records 300,000 to 500,000 distinct CDR3 sequences, about a fifth being singletons. The sample here was peripheral blood mononuclear cells (PBMCs), taken when the disease was refractory, from a patient treated with antithyroid drugs. These receptor sequences come from a female donor with Graves disease. The CDR3 runs from the conserved cysteine through the conserved F or W. The order of the fields is clone size, D gene, V gene, J gene, CDR3 protein, CDR3 DNA. A D gene is named only where the DNA matches it firmly. Clone size is given for some rows only: seen once, a few or many times, or a class if the clone is expanded.

-	-	TRBV11-2	TRBJ2-3	CASSLVGDYGITDTQYF	TGTGCCAGCAGCTTAGTCGGTGACTACGGGATCACAGATACGCAGTATTTT
many	-	TRBV12-3/TRBV12-4	TRBJ1-1	CASSFTTGNTEAFF	TGTGCCAGCAGTTTTACCACGGGGAACACTGAAGCTTTCTTT
-	TRBD1	TRBV29-1	TRBJ2-3	CSARQGVSTDTQYF	TGCAGCGCCCGACAGGGGGTTAGCACAGATACGCAGTATTTT
few	TRBD2	TRBV6-1	TRBJ2-1	CASSGQRLALNEQFF	TGTGCCAGCAGTGGACAGAGACTAGCACTCAATGAGCAGTTCTTC
-	-	TRBV7-2	TRBJ2-1	CASSFPPNEQFF	TGTGCCAGCAGCTTCCCGCCCAATGAGCAGTTCTTC
few	-	TRBV7-2	TRBJ2-6	CASSRDISSINSGANVLTF	TGTGCCAGCAGCCGGGACATTTCCTCCATCAACTCTGGGGCCAACGTCCTGACTTTC
-	-	TRBV6-1	TRBJ2-5	CASSRSSGSAQYF	TGTGCCAGCAGTCGGTCGTCAGGGAGCGCCCAGTACTTC
many	-	TRBV2	TRBJ1-2	CASSEDPRSDYGYTF	TGTGCCAGCAGTGAGGATCCAAGGAGCGACTATGGCTACACCTTC
many	-	TRBV12-3/TRBV12-4	TRBJ1-5	CASSGNVEGQPQHF	TGTGCCAGCAGTGGCAATGTAGAAGGGCAGCCCCAGCATTTT
-	-	TRBV4-3	TRBJ1-4	CASSQDFAGAANEKLFF	TGCGCCAGCAGCCAAGATTTCGCAGGGGCGGCTAATGAAAAACTGTTTTTT
-	TRBD2	TRBV7-2	TRBJ2-7	CASTPSGGAVDEQYF	TGTGCCAGCACCCCCTCGGGGGGGGCAGTGGACGAGCAGTACTTC
few	-	TRBV10-3	TRBJ2-5	CAAQGSPEETQYF	TGTGCCGCCCAGGGGAGCCCCGAAGAGACCCAGTACTTC
many	-	TRBV9	TRBJ2-7	CASSVESRGEQYF	TGTGCCAGCAGCGTAGAATCGAGGGGCGAGCAGTACTTC
few	-	TRBV7-2	TRBJ2-5	CASSPLPPSASQETQYF	TGTGCCAGCAGCCCCCTCCCACCTAGCGCCTCCCAAGAGACCCAGTACTTC
few	-	TRBV6-2/TRBV6-3	TRBJ1-5	CASSYSAGSGQPQHF	TGTGCCAGCAGTTACTCAGCTGGGTCGGGCCAGCCCCAGCATTTT
many	TRBD2	TRBV5-6	TRBJ2-5	CASSLDTGGGETQYF	TGTGCCAGCAGCTTGGATACGGGAGGGGGAGAGACCCAGTACTTC
-	-	TRBV6-1	TRBJ2-1	CASEGGNEQFF	TGTGCCAGCGAAGGGGGCAATGAGCAGTTCTTC
-	TRBD2	TRBV20-1	TRBJ2-2	CSARDDIAGGGGELFF	TGCAGTGCTAGAGATGATATAGCGGGAGGGGGCGGGGAGCTGTTTTTT
-	-	TRBV5-5	TRBJ1-2	CASSRTSGYTF	TGTGCCAGCAGCCGGACGAGTGGCTACACCTTC
-	TRBD2	TRBV11-2	TRBJ2-5	CASSLGVAGGSVETQYF	TGTGCCAGCAGCTTGGGGGTAGCGGGAGGGTCTGTAGAGACCCAGTACTTC
many	-	TRBV11-2	TRBJ2-7	CASSLVASRPNYEQYF	TGTGCCAGCAGCTTAGTGGCTAGTAGGCCGAATTACGAGCAGTACTTC
-	-	TRBV4-1	TRBJ1-5	CASSQGFLSQENQPQHF	TGCGCCAGCAGCCAAGGATTTTTATCCCAGGAAAATCAGCCCCAGCATTTT
-	-	TRBV12-5	TRBJ2-7	CASGLVYGTGPPSYEQYF	TGTGCTAGTGGTTTGGTATACGGGACCGGACCACCCTCCTACGAGCAGTACTTC
few	TRBD1	TRBV6-5	TRBJ1-2	CASSYGTDVYGYTF	TGTGCCAGCAGTTATGGGACAGACGTCTATGGCTACACCTTC
few	TRBD1	TRBV20-1	TRBJ1-4	CSAPGQGVNNEKLFF	TGCAGTGCTCCCGGACAGGGGGTGAACAATGAAAAACTGTTTTTT
many	-	TRBV12-5	TRBJ2-7	CASGSLYRVLGYEQYF	TGTGCTAGTGGTTCGCTATACAGAGTCTTGGGATACGAGCAGTACTTC
-	-	TRBV10-3	TRBJ2-2	CAINFQGPNTGELFF	TGTGCCATCAACTTTCAGGGGCCGAACACCGGGGAGCTGTTTTTT
many	TRBD1	TRBV7-2	TRBJ2-7	CASSSRTGNYEQYF	TGTGCCAGCAGCTCCCGGACAGGGAACTACGAGCAGTACTTC
many	TRBD2	TRBV28	TRBJ2-7	CASSPGTSGSGEQYF	TGTGCCAGCAGTCCCGGGACTAGCGGGAGTGGGGAGCAGTACTTC
many	TRBD1	TRBV10-3	TRBJ1-1	CAISEDRGQNTEAFF	TGTGCCATCAGTGAAGACAGGGGGCAGAACACTGAAGCTTTCTTT
few	-	TRBV29-1	TRBJ2-7	CSAWDITSSYEQYF	TGCAGCGCTTGGGACATCACCAGCTCCTACGAGCAGTACTTC
many	-	TRBV2	TRBJ1-4	CASSEQRLEKLFF	TGTGCCAGCAGTGAACAACGTTTGGAAAAACTGTTTTTT
many	-	TRBV11-2	TRBJ2-7	CASSPTLGLGPLYEQYF	TGTGCCAGCAGCCCTACCCTGGGCCTGGGGCCTCTCTACGAGCAGTACTTC
few	-	TRBV10-3	TRBJ2-7	CAISALGVLGEQYF	TGTGCCATCAGTGCCCTGGGGGTCCTGGGCGAGCAGTACTTC
once	TRBD2	TRBV12-3/TRBV12-4	TRBJ2-5	CASSPGLAAPGTQYF	TGTGCCAGCAGTCCGGGACTAGCGGCACCAGGGACCCAGTACTTC
few	-	TRBV30	TRBJ1-2	CAWSPQGLGWGRYGYTF	TGTGCCTGGAGCCCCCAGGGGCTCGGATGGGGCCGCTATGGCTACACCTTC
many	-	TRBV13	TRBJ2-2	CASPGAKDTGELFF	TGTGCCAGCCCGGGGGCGAAGGACACCGGGGAGCTGTTTTTT
-	-	TRBV9	TRBJ1-1	CASSATMGVNTEAFF	TGTGCCAGCAGCGCGACTATGGGGGTGAACACTGAAGCTTTCTTT
few	-	TRBV10-2	TRBJ1-1	CASSESGVSIAFF	TGCGCCAGCAGTGAGTCTGGGGTCAGTATAGCTTTCTTT
many	-	TRBV12-3/TRBV12-4	TRBJ1-2	CASSFGGYGYTF	TGTGCCAGCAGTTTCGGAGGGTATGGCTACACCTTC
-	-	TRBV19	TRBJ1-6	CASRNSEVLNSPLHF	TGTGCCAGTAGGAATAGCGAGGTTCTAAATTCACCCCTCCACTTT